This is a list of T cell receptor beta chains from one sample in a study of shared clonotypes between healthy human individuals. Clones were read by immunoSEQ multiplex PCR, and TCRdb kept only the in-frame ones, dropping some. The profile covers about 2.4 million clones, with 90% to 95% appearing a single time and 0.36% taken by the ten largest. The specimen sequenced was naive CD4+ T cells from PBMCs. The receptors originated from a man aged 18 to 29 in good health. Some clones in this sample may be carry-over from other donors' samples. Both conserved end residues are part of each CDR3. A D gene is named only where the DNA matches it firmly. The size field is filled for only some rows; it gives once, few, many or a size class.

j_call	clone_size	d_call	cdr3_length	v_call	cdr3_aa	cdr3_nt
TRBJ1-1	once	.	14	TRBV7-3	CASSPAGKYTEAFF	TGTGCCAGCAGCCCGGCCGGGAAGTACACTGAAGCTTTCTTT
TRBJ1-1	once	TRBD1	16	TRBV19	CASRRGQGGRRAEAFF	TGTGCCAGTAGGAGAGGACAGGGCGGAAGACGGGCTGAAGCTTTCTTT
TRBJ2-3	once	.	15	TRBV6-5	CATRPRQASTDTQYF	TGTGCCACCAGACCCAGACAGGCTAGCACAGATACGCAGTATTTT
TRBJ1-5	.	TRBD1	15	TRBV19	CASRKDRRDNQPQHF	TGTGCCAGTAGAAAGGACAGGCGAGACAATCAGCCCCAGCATTTT
TRBJ2-2	.	TRBD1	15	TRBV7-2	CASSRDRANTGELFF	TGTGCCAGCAGCCGTGACAGGGCTAACACCGGGGAGCTGTTTTTT
TRBJ2-3	.	.	14	TRBV5-4	CASREGGGTDTQYF	TGTGCCAGCAGGGAGGGGGGAGGCACAGATACGCAGTATTTT
TRBJ2-1	.	.	14	TRBV5-1	CASSLEGSYNEQFF	TGCGCCAGCAGCTTGGAAGGGTCCTACAATGAGCAGTTCTTC
TRBJ1-1	.	.	17	TRBV5-1	CASSWGPADPGDTEAFF	TGCGCCAGCAGCTGGGGACCCGCCGACCCTGGGGACACTGAAGCTTTCTTT
TRBJ2-2	.	TRBD2	14	TRBV6-1	CASRGEGYTGELFF	TGTGCCAGCAGAGGGGAGGGGTACACCGGGGAGCTGTTTTTT
TRBJ2-3	.	.	13	TRBV27	CASGGSSTDTQYF	TGTGCCAGCGGAGGGTCTAGCACAGATACGCAGTATTTT
TRBJ1-3	.	.	15	TRBV15	CATSVTGYSGNTIYF	TGTGCCACCAGCGTGACAGGTTACTCTGGAAACACCATATATTTT
TRBJ2-1	.	.	15	TRBV11-3	CASSLGLVGANEQFF	TGTGCCAGCAGCTTAGGCTTGGTCGGGGCCAATGAGCAGTTCTTC
TRBJ2-3	.	.	13	TRBV6-4	CASGQEYPDTQYF	TGTGCCAGCGGGCAGGAGTACCCAGATACGCAGTATTTT
TRBJ2-1	.	TRBD1	13	TRBV10-1	CASSDGQVNEQFF	TGCGCCAGCAGTGACGGACAGGTCAATGAGCAGTTCTTC
TRBJ1-1	once	.	16	TRBV5-1	CASSLAPRDPVTEAFF	TGCGCCAGCAGCTTGGCCCCACGGGACCCGGTAACTGAAGCTTTCTTT
TRBJ2-5	.	.	15	TRBV5-4	CASSLFRSSQETQYF	TGTGCCAGCAGCTTGTTTAGGTCAAGCCAAGAGACCCAGTACTTC
TRBJ1-2	.	.	13	TRBV5-4	CASSLTGAIGYTF	TGTGCCAGCAGCTTGACGGGGGCGATTGGCTACACCTTC
TRBJ2-3	.	.	19	TRBV28	CASSLQVIGGGPRADTQYF	TGTGCCAGCAGTTTACAAGTTATAGGGGGAGGGCCTAGGGCAGATACGCAGTATTTT
TRBJ2-7	.	TRBD2	15	TRBV11-2	CASNSGGTMGYEQYF	TGTGCCAGCAACTCCGGGGGGACTATGGGTTACGAGCAGTACTTC
TRBJ1-2	.	TRBD1	15	TRBV15	CATSREPDRASGYSF	TGTGCCACCAGCAGAGAGCCAGACAGGGCTAGCGGCTACAGCTTC
TRBJ2-7	.	TRBD1	15	TRBV6-1	CASRATGTGHYEQYF	TGTGCCAGCAGGGCAACCGGGACAGGGCACTACGAGCAGTACTTC
TRBJ1-2	.	.	13	TRBV6-6	CASTKGRPDGYTF	TGTGCCAGCACCAAAGGGCGGCCCGATGGCTACACCTTC
TRBJ2-3	.	TRBD2	13	TRBV7-3	CASSFGLADTQYF	TGTGCCAGCAGCTTTGGACTAGCAGATACGCAGTATTTT
TRBJ2-3	once	.	17	TRBV21-1	CASSSPVPGRSTDTQYF	TGTGCCAGCAGCAGCCCGGTCCCCGGCCGTAGCACAGATACGCAGTATTTT
TRBJ1-2	.	TRBD1	16	TRBV28	CASSFPGQGANYGYTF	TGTGCCAGCAGTTTCCCTGGACAGGGGGCTAACTATGGCTACACCTTC
TRBJ2-5	.	.	10	TRBV6-1	CASSELTQYF	TGTGCCAGCAGTGAATTGACCCAGTACTTC
TRBJ2-7	.	.	13	TRBV28	CASSLPLFYEQYF	TGTGCCAGCAGTTTGCCTTTATTCTACGAGCAGTACTTC
TRBJ2-3	.	.	13	TRBV28	CASSLASRATQYF	TGTGCCAGCAGTCTTGCGTCGAGGGCTACGCAGTATTTT
TRBJ1-1	.	TRBD1	15	TRBV7-9	CASRWQGASRSEAFF	TGTGCCAGCAGGTGGCAGGGGGCCTCTAGATCTGAAGCTTTCTTT
TRBJ2-7	once	.	15	TRBV7-9	CASSFSAIKGYEQYF	TGTGCCAGCAGCTTTTCCGCGATAAAAGGCTACGAGCAGTACTTC
TRBJ2-7	.	.	13	TRBV6-1	CASSGTPAYEQYF	TGTGCCAGCAGCGGGACGCCCGCCTACGAGCAGTACTTC
TRBJ1-5	.	.	15	TRBV11-2	CASSTDPGSNQPQHF	TGTGCCAGCAGCACCGATCCGGGATCAAATCAGCCCCAGCATTTT
TRBJ2-1	.	.	18	TRBV9	CASSGSNSHVADYNEQFF	TGTGCCAGCAGCGGTAGCAACTCTCATGTAGCGGACTACAATGAGCAGTTCTTC
TRBJ2-7	.	.	16	TRBV7-9	CASSLVHPGYSYEQYF	TGTGCCAGCAGCTTAGTACATCCGGGATACTCCTACGAGCAGTACTTC
TRBJ1-2	.	.	14	TRBV9	CASSVEPGYLGYTF	TGTGCCAGCAGCGTAGAGCCGGGGTATCTTGGCTACACCTTC
TRBJ1-1	.	TRBD1	15	TRBV11-2	CASSSYRGRLTEAFF	TGTGCCAGCAGCTCCTACAGGGGGCGCCTCACTGAAGCTTTCTTT
TRBJ2-1	.	TRBD2	14	TRBV29-1	CSVLSGRAYNEQFF	TGCAGCGTTTTGAGCGGGAGGGCCTACAATGAGCAGTTCTTC
TRBJ2-7	.	.	15	TRBV9	CASSPNNRVDYEQYF	TGTGCCAGCAGCCCCAACAACCGAGTGGACTACGAGCAGTACTTC
TRBJ1-5	.	TRBD1	14	TRBV6-5	CASSFDRGRQPQHF	TGTGCCAGCAGTTTTGACAGGGGAAGACAGCCCCAGCATTTT
TRBJ2-5	once	.	12	TRBV5-1	CATRGSQETQYF	TGCGCCACAAGGGGGAGCCAAGAGACCCAGTACTTC
TRBJ2-2	.	.	14	TRBV6-1	CASCKRRNTGELFF	TGTGCCAGCTGTAAGAGAAGGAACACCGGGGAGCTGTTTTTT
TRBJ2-3	once	TRBD2	19	TRBV4-2	CASSQDRLAGAFKADTQYF	TGTGCCAGCAGCCAAGATCGACTAGCGGGCGCCTTTAAGGCAGATACGCAGTATTTT
TRBJ2-3	.	.	14	TRBV6-5	CASKVLPYTDTQYF	TGTGCCAGCAAAGTTCTTCCCTACACAGATACGCAGTATTTT
TRBJ1-1	.	.	12	TRBV29-1	CSVDRRGAVTFF	TGCAGCGTTGATCGGCGGGGAGCGGTAACTTTCTTT
TRBJ1-1	once	TRBD1	15	TRBV7-2	CASSTWTGLNTEAFF	TGTGCCAGCAGCACTTGGACAGGGCTGAACACTGAAGCTTTCTTT
TRBJ2-7	.	.	13	TRBV5-1	CASSLAQRYEQYF	TGCGCCAGCAGCTTGGCCCAGCGCTACGAGCAGTACTTC
TRBJ2-1	.	TRBD2	18	TRBV11-2	CASSPRGGVAGGRNEQFF	TGTGCCAGCAGCCCAAGGGGCGGCGTCGCGGGAGGGAGGAATGAGCAGTTCTTC
TRBJ1-2	.	.	16	TRBV6-1	CASSEGGAESGYGYTF	TGTGCCAGCAGTGAGGGGGGGGCGGAGAGCGGCTATGGCTACACCTTC
TRBJ2-5	once	TRBD1	14	TRBV6-5	CASSKTGGAETQYF	TGTGCCAGCAGTAAAACAGGGGGCGCGGAGACCCAGTACTTC
TRBJ1-1	.	.	15	TRBV18	CASSPRGTVNTEAFF	TGTGCCAGCTCACCTAGAGGGACGGTGAACACTGAAGCTTTCTTT
TRBJ1-4	.	.	17	TRBV7-2	CASSPRPNRESAEKLFF	TGTGCCAGCAGCCCCCGTCCGAACAGGGAATCAGCCGAAAAACTGTTTTTT